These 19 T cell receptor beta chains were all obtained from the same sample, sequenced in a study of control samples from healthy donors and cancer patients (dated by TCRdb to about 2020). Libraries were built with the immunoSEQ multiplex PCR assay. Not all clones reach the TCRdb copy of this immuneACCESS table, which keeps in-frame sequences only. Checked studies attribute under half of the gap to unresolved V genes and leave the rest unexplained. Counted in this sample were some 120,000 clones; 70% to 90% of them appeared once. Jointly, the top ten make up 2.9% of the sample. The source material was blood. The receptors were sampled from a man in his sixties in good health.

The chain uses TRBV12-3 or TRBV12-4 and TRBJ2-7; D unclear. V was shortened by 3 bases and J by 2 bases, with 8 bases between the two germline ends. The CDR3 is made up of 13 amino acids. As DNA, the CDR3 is TGTGCCAGCAGTTTGAGGCAGCCCTACGAGCAGTACTTC. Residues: CASSLRQPYEQYF.

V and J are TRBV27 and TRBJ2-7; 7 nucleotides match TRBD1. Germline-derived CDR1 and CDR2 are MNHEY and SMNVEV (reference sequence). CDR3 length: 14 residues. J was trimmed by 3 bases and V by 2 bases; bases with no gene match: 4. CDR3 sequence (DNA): TGTGCCAGCAGTTTAAAGCCAGGGGGCTACGAGCAGTACTTC. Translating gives CASSLKPGGYEQYF.

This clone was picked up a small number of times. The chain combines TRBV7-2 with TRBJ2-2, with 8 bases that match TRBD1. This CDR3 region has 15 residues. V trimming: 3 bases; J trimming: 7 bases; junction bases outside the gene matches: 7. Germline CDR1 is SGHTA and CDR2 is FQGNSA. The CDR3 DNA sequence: TGTGCCAGCAGCTTGACGACAGGGGCGGGCGGGGAGCTGTTTTTT. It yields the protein CASSLTTGAGGELFF.

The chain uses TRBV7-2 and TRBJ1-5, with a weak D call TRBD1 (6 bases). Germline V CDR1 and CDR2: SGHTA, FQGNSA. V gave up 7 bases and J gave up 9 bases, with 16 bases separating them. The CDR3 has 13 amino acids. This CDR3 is CASTSGADRPQHF. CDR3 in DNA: TGTGCCAGCACCTCAGGGGCAGATCGGCCCCAGCATTTT.

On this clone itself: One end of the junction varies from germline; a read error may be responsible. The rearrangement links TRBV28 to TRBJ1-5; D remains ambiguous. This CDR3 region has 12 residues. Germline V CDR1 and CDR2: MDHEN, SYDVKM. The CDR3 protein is CASSPYYARAPF. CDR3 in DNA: TGTGCCAGCAGTCCCTACTACGCCCGGGCCCCGTTT.

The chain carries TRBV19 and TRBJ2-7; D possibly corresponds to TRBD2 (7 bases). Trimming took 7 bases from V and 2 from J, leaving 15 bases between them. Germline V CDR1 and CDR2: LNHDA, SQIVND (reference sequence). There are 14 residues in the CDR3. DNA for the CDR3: TGTGCCAGTAACGAGGGGGGGGACCCCTACGAGCAGTACTTC. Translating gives CASNEGGDPYEQYF.

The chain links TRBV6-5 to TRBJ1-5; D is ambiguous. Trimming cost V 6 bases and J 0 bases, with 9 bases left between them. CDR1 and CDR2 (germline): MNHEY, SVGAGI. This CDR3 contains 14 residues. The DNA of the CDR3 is TGTGCCAGCAGCTTCAGAGGTAGCAATCAGCCCCAGCATTTT. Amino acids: CASSFRGSNQPQHF.

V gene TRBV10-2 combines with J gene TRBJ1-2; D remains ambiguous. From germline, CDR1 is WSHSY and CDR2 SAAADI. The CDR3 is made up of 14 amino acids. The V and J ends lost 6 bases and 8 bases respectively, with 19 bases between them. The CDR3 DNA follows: TGCGCCAGCAGCCCCACGCGGGCCGCTGGAGGCTACACCTTC. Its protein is CASSPTRAAGGYTF.

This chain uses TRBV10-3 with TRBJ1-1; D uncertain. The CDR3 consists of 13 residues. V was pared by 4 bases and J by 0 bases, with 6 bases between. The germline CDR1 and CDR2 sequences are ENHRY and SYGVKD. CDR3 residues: CAISGAVNTEAFF. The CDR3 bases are TGTGCCATCAGTGGAGCGGTGAACACTGAAGCTTTCTTT.

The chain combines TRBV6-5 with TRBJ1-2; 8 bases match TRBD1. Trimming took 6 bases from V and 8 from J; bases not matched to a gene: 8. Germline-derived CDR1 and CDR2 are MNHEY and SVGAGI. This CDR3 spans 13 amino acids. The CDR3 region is CASRPQGARGYTF. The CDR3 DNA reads TGTGCCAGCAGACCTCAGGGGGCGCGCGGCTACACCTTC.

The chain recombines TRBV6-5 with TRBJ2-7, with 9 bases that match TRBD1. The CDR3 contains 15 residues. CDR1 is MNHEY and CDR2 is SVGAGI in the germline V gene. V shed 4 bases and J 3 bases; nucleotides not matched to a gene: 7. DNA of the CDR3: TGTGCCAGCAGTTCGACCGGGACAGGGAACTACGAGCAGTACTTC. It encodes CASSSTGTGNYEQYF.

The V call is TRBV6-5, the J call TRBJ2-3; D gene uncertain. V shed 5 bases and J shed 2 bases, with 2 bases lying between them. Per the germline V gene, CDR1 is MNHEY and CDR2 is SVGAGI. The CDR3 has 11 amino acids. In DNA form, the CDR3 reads TGTGCCAGCAGTCTCACAGATACGCAGTATTTT. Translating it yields CASSLTDTQYF.

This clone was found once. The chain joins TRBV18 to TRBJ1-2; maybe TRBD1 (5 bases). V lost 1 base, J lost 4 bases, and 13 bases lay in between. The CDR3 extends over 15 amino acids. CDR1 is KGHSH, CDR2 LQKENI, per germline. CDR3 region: CASSPRGGPLYGYTF. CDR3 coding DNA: TGTGCCAGCTCACCACGTGGGGGTCCCCTCTATGGCTACACCTTC.

The CDR3 sequence is CASSYPQTGRRGSPLHF. The CDR3 bases are TGTGCCAGCAGTTACCCCCAGACAGGACGGCGTGGTTCACCCCTCCACTTT. The chain carries TRBV6-7 and TRBJ1-6; weak D call: TRBD1 (6 bases). TRBV6-7 is filed as an ORF, its function uncertain. The CDR3 runs to 17 residues. The V gene lost 2 bases and the J gene lost 9 bases, with 20 bases spanning the gap.

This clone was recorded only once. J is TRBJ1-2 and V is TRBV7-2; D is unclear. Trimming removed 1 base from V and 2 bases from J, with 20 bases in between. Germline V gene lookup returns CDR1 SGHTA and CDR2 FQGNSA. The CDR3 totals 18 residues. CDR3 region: CASSLEVLEWTSNYGYTF. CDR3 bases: TGTGCCAGCAGCTTAGAGGTTCTGGAGTGGACGTCGAACTATGGCTACACCTTC.

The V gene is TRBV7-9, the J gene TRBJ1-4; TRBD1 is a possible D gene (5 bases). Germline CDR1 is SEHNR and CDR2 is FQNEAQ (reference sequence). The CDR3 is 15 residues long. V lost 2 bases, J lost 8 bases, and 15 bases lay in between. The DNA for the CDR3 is TGTGCCAGCAGCTTATCGGGGGGATTGAAGGAAAAACTGTTTTTT. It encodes CASSLSGGLKEKLFF.

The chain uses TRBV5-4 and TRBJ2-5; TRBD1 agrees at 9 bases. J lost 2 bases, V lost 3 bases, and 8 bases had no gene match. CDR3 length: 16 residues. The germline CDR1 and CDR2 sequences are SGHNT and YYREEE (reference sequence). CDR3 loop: CASSSQIGQGQETQYF. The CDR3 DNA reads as TGTGCCAGCAGCTCTCAGATAGGACAGGGGCAAGAGACCCAGTACTTC. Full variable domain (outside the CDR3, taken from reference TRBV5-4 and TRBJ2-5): ETGVTQSPTHLIKTRGQQVTLRCSSQSGHNTVSWYQQALGQGPQFIFQYYREEENGRGNFPPRFSGLQFPNYSSELNVNALELDDSALYLCASSSQIGQGQETQYFGPGTRLLVL.

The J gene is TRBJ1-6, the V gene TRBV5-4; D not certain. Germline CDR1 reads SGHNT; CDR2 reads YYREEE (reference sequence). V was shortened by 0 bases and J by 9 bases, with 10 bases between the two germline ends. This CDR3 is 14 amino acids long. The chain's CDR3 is CASSLDREVSPLHF. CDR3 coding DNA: TGTGCCAGCAGCTTGGATAGGGAGGTTTCACCCCTCCACTTT.

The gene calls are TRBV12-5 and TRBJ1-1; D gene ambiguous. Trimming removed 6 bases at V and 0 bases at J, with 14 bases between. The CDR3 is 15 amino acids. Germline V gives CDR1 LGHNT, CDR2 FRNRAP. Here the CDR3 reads CASGQKRPVNTEAFF. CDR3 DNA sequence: TGTGCTAGTGGCCAGAAGCGCCCTGTGAACACTGAAGCTTTCTTT. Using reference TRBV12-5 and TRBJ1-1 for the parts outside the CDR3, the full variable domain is DARVTQTPRHKVTEMGQEVTMRCQPILGHNTVFWYRQTMMQGLELLAYFRNRAPLDDSGMPKDRFSAEMPDATLATLKIQPSEPRDSAVYFCASGQKRPVNTEAFFGQGTRLTVV.